The table lists the clone carrying this T cell receptor (beta chain) with a few counts. Germline V gene lookup returns CDR1 LGHNA and CDR2 YNFKEQ. The CDR3 loop spans 14 amino acids. These data belong to a study of tumor-infiltrating lymphocytes in oesophageal squamous cell carcinoma. TCRdb called the PCR reads again in MiXCR, with one record for every CDR3 protein. The profile covers tens of thousands of distinct CDR3 sequences, with over 30% appearing a single time and about 20% taken by the ten largest. The source is a female donor with esophageal squamous cell carcinoma. Specimen: esophageal tumor tissue. The J gene is TRBJ2-5, the V gene TRBV4-2, with TRBD1 as a possible D gene (5 bases). The end of the DNA fits TRBJ2-7 better, so the J call may be wrong. CDR3 residues: CASSQDQGSYEQYF. CDR3 nucleotides: TGTGCCAGCAGCCAAGACCAGGGATCCTACGAGCAGTACTTC.